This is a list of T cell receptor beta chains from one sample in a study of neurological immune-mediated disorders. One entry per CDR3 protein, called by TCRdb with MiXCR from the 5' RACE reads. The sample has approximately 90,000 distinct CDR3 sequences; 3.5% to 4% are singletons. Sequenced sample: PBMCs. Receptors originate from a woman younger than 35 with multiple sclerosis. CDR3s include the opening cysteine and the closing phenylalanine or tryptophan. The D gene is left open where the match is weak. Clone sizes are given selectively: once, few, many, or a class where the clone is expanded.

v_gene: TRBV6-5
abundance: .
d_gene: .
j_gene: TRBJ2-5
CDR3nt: TGTGCCAGCAGCCAACAGGGAGCATCGTACCAAGAGACCCAGTACTTC
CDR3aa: CASSQQGASYQETQYF

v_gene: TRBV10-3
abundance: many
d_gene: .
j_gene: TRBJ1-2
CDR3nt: TGTGCCATCAGTTCAAGCCGGGACGGAAACTATGGCTACACCTTC
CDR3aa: CAISSSRDGNYGYTF

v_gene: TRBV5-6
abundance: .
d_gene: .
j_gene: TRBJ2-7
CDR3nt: TGTGCCAGCAGCTCCAGTCGAATGGTCCACGAGCAGTACTTC
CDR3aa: CASSSSRMVHEQYF

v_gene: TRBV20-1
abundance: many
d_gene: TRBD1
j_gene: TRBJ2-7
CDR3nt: TGCAGTGCAGGACAGGGGGCGCCGGAGCAGTACTTC
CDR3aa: CSAGQGAPEQYF

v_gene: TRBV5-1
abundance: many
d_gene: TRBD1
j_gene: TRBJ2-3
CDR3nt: TGCGCCAGCAGCGGACAGGGCTACACAGATACGCAGTATTTT
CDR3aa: CASSGQGYTDTQYF

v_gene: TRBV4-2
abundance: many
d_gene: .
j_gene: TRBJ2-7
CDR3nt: TGTGCCAGCAGCCAAGTCTCGGGCGTTAGCGGAGGCTCCTACGAGCAGTACTTC
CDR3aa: CASSQVSGVSGGSYEQYF

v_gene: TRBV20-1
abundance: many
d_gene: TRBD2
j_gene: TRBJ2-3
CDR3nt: TGCAGTGCTAGAACGGGACTAGGCACAGATACGCAGTATTTT
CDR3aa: CSARTGLGTDTQYF

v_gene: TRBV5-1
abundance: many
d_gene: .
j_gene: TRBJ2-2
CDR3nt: TGCGCCAGCAGCTTGTGGGAAACCGGGGAGCTGTTTTTT
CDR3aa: CASSLWETGELFF

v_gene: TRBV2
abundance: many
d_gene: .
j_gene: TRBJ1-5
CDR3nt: TGTGCCAGCAGCCCGGAAGGGGGGGGCCAGTATCAGCCCCAGCATTTT
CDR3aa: CASSPEGGGQYQPQHF

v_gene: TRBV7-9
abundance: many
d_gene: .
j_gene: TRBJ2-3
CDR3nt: TGTGCCAGCAGCTCCACTCGGGCCTCCGAAATTACAGATACGCAGTATTTT
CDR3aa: CASSSTRASEITDTQYF

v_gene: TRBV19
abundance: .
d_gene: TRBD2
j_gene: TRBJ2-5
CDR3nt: TGTGCCAGTAGTATTCTCGCTAGCGGGACGGAGACCCAGTACTTC
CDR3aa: CASSILASGTETQYF

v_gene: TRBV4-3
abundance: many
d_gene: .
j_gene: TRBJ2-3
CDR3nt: TGCGCCAGCAGCCAAGAGGGCAGGGGGGCGGGGAAGACAGATACGCAGTATTTT
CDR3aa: CASSQEGRGAGKTDTQYF

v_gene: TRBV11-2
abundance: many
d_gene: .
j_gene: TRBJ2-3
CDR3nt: TGTGCCAGCAGCTTAGCCCTCTCAGGGGCTCGTATCGTGGATACGCAGTATTTT
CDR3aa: CASSLALSGARIVDTQYF

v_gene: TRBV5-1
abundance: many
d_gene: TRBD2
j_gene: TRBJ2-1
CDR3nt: TGCGCCAGCAGCCTGTACGGGGGGGACCCTTACAATGAGCAGTTCTTC
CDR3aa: CASSLYGGDPYNEQFF

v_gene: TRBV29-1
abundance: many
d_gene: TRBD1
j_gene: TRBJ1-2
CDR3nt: TGCAGCGTGGGACAGGGGAAGGATGGCTACACCTTC
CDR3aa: CSVGQGKDGYTF

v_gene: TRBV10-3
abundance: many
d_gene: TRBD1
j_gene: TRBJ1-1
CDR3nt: TGTGCCATCAGGTCAGAAAGGGGGCAAACTGAAGCTTTCTTT
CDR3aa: CAIRSERGQTEAFF

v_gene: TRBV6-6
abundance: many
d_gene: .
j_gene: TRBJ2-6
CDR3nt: TGTGCCAGCAGTTACTCTGGAGTCTCTGGGGCCAACGTCCTGACTTTC
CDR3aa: CASSYSGVSGANVLTF

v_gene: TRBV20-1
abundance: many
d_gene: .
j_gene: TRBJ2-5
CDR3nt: TGCAGTGCTATTTCCTATGGGACCCAGTACTTC
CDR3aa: CSAISYGTQYF

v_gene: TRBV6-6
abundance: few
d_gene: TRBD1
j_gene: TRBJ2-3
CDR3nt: TGTGCCAGCAGTTACTATCCGGGACAGCGCACAGATACGCAGTATTTT
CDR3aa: CASSYYPGQRTDTQYF

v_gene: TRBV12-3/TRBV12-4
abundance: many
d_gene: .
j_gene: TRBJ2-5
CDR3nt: TGTGCCAGCAGTTCTCGTGGACAAGAGACCCAGTACTTC
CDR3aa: CASSSRGQETQYF

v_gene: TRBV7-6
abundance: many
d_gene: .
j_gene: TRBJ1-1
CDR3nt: TGTGCCAGCAGCTTAGGAGGACAGTACACTGAAGCTTTCTTT
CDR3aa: CASSLGGQYTEAFF

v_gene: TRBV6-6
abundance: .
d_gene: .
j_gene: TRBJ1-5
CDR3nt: TGTGCCAGCAGTTTCCCAGGGGATCAGCCCCAGCATTTT
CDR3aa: CASSFPGDQPQHF

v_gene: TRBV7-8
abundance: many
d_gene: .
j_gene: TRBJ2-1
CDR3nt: TGTGCCAGCAGCTTTTCTTGGGCAGGGACCTACAATGAGCAGTTCTTC
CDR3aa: CASSFSWAGTYNEQFF

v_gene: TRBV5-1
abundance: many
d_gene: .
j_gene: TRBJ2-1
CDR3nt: TGCGCCAGCAGCAGCCTGGGTTCCTACAATGAGCAGTTCTTC
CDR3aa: CASSSLGSYNEQFF

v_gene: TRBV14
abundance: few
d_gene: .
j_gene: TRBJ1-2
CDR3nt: TGTGCCAGCAGCCAAGATCTTAACAGCGGGGGCTACACCTTC
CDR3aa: CASSQDLNSGGYTF

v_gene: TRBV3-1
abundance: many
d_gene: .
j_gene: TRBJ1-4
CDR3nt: TGTGCCAGCAGCCAAGAGAGCAGGGGAAAAAAACTGTTTTTT
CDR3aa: CASSQESRGKKLFF

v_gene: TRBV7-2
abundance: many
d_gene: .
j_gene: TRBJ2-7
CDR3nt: TGTGCCAGCAGCCCAGAAGGGGCCGCCCGGCAGTACTTC
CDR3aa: CASSPEGAARQYF

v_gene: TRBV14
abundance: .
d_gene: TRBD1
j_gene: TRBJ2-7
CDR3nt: TGTGCCAGCTCGGGACAGGGGGCTGGGGAGCAGTACTTC
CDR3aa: CASSGQGAGEQYF

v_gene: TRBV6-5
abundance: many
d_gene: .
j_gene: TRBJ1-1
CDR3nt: TGTGCCAGCAGTCTTCCCCCCGACAGCATGAACACTGAAGCTTTCTTT
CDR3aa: CASSLPPDSMNTEAFF

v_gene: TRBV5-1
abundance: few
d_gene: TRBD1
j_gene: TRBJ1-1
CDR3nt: TGCGCCAGCAGCAAAGAGGACAGGGAGAACACTGAAGCTTTCTTT
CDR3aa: CASSKEDRENTEAFF

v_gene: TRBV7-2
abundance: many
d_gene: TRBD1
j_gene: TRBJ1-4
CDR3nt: TGTGCCAGCAGCTGGGACAGGGGGCGCGAAAAACTGTTTTTT
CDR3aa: CASSWDRGREKLFF

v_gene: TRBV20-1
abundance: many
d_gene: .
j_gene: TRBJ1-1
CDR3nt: TGCAGTGCTAGAGTGGCGGGGGCTGGCACTGAAGCTTTCTTT
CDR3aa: CSARVAGAGTEAFF

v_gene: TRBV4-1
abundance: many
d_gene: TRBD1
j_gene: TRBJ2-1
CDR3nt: TGCGCCAGCAGCCAAGTCTGGGACAGCCCTACATACAATGAGCAGTTCTTC
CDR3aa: CASSQVWDSPTYNEQFF

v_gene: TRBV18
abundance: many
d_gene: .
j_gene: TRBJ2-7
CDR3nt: TGTGCCAGCTCACCATCAGGGGTTTCCTACGAGCAGTACTTC
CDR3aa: CASSPSGVSYEQYF

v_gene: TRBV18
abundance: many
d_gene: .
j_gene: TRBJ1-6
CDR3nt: TGTGCCAGCTCCACGGCCGAGGGAGACCTCCACTTT
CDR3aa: CASSTAEGDLHF

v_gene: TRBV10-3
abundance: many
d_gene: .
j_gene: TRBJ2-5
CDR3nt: TGTGCCATCAGTCCGCTAGCTATGAGGGAGACCCAGTACTTC
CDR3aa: CAISPLAMRETQYF

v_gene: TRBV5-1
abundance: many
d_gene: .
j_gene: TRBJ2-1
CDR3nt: TGCGCCAGCAGCTCATCAGGCCGGCCCTTAACACATGAGCAGTTCTTC
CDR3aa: CASSSSGRPLTHEQFF

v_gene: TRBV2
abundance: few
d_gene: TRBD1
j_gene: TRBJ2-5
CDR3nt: TGTGCCAGCAGTGAATCCCCGGGACAGGGCGTTTTGGAGACCCAGTACTTC
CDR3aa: CASSESPGQGVLETQYF

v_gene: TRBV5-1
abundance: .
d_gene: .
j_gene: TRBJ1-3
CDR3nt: TGCGCCAGCAGCTTGGCCTTATCGGGTCCTGGAAACACCATATATTTT
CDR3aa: CASSLALSGPGNTIYF

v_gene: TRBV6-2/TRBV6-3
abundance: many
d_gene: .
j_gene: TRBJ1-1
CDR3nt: TGTGCCAGCAGACTAGTAGGAAACACTGAAGCTTTCTTT
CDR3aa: CASRLVGNTEAFF

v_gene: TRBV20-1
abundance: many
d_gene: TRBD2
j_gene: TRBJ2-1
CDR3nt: TGCAGTGTCCGAGGGAGGGCCGATAATGAGCAGTTCTTC
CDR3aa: CSVRGRADNEQFF

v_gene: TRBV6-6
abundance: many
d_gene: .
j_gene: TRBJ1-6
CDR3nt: TGTGCCAGCAGTTACTCGGGGCTAGTAGATTCACCCCTCCACTTT
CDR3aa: CASSYSGLVDSPLHF

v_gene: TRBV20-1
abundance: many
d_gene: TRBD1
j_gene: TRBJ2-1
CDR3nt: TGCAGTGCAAAATCCGGGACAGGGGGTACGGATGAGCAGTTCTTC
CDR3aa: CSAKSGTGGTDEQFF

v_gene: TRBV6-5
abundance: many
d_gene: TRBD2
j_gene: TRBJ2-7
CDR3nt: TGTGCCAGCAGTTCCATAGGCCTAGCGGGGAAGTACGAGCAGTACTTC
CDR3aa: CASSSIGLAGKYEQYF

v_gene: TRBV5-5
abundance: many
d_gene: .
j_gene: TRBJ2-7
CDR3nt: TGTGCCAGCAGCTTGGCCCCGGCCATTTACGAGCAGTACTTC
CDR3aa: CASSLAPAIYEQYF

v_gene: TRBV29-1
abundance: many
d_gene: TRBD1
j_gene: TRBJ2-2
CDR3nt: TGCAGCGTACAGGGGGCGCGGGGTACCGGGGAGCTGTTTTTT
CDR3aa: CSVQGARGTGELFF

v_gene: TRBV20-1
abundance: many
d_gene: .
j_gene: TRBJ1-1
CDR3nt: TGCAGTGCTAGTGTCGGTGGTACTGAAGCTTTCTTT
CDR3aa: CSASVGGTEAFF

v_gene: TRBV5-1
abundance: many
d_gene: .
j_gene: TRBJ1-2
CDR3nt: TGCGCCAGCAGCTTGGCCGTTGGAGGATCCCACTATGGCTACACCTTC
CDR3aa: CASSLAVGGSHYGYTF

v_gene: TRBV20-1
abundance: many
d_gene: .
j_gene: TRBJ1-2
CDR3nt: TGCAGTGCTAGAGATGGGGGGCACACCTATGGCTACACCTTC
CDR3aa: CSARDGGHTYGYTF

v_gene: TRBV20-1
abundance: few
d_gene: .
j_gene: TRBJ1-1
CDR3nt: TGCAGTGGCGGAGGGGTAGGGTACGGGGACACTGAAGCTTTCTTT
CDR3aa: CSGGGVGYGDTEAFF

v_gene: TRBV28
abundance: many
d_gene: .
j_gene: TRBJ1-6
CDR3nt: TGTGCCTCATCCCCCCGGGTTAATTCACCCCTCCACTTT
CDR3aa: CASSPRVNSPLHF

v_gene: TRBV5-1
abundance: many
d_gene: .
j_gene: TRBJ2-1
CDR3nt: TGCGCCAGCAGCCCCCGGGACGCGGACAATGAGCAGTTCTTC
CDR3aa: CASSPRDADNEQFF

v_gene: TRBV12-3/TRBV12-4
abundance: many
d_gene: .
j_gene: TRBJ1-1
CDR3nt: TGTGCCAGCAGTTTGGGATGGAACACTGAAGCTTTCTTT
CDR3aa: CASSLGWNTEAFF

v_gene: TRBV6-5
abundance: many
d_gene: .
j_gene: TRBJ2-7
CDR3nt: TGTGCCAGCAGTTTGGTCGGACCGCAGGGCGAGCAGTACTTC
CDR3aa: CASSLVGPQGEQYF

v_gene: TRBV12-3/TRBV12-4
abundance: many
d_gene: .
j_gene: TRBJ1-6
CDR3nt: TGTGCCAGCAGCCCCGGGGCCTATAATTCACCCCTCCACTTT
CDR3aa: CASSPGAYNSPLHF

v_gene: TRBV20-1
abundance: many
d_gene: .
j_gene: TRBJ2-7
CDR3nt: TGCAGTGCCCGCAGGAACAGGGGAGGTACCTACGAGCAGTACTTC
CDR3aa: CSARRNRGGTYEQYF

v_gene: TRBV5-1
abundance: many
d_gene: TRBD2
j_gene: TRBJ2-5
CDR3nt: TGCGCCAGCAGCTCCACTAGCGGCCAAGAGACCCAGTACTTC
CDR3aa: CASSSTSGQETQYF

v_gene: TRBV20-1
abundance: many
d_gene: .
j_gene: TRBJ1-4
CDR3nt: TGCAGTGCTAGACCCTTGGAAAAACTGTTTTTT
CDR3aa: CSARPLEKLFF

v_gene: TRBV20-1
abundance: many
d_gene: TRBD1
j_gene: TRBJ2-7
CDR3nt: TGCAGTGCAGAAGGACAGGGTCTCTCCTACGAGCAGTACTTC
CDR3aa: CSAEGQGLSYEQYF

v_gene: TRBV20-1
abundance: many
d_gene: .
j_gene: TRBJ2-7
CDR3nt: TGCAGTGCTAGAGATAAGGGCTACGAGCAGTACTTC
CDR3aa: CSARDKGYEQYF